The clone carrying this TCR beta chain was seen a handful of times. Germline V gene data show CDR1 as SGHDT and CDR2 as YYEEEE. V was cut by 3 bases and J by 2 bases, with 14 bases left in between. The CDR3 covers 15 residues. The investigators amplified TCR beta CDR3 regions from RNA transcripts. The TCR CDR3 first-round RT-PCR relied on the HTBI primer set. TCRdb recomputed calls from the multiplex PCR reads with MiXCR, one row per CDR3 protein. The sample comprises around 400,000 distinct CDR3 sequences, roughly 15% of which are singletons, and about 21% rests with the top ten. The sample belongs to a study of T cells in Graves' hyperthyroidism and ophthalmopathy. Thyroid ultrasound, orbital computed tomography, clinical symptoms, and serum thyroxine and TRAb underpinned diagnoses.

The receptor's source is a woman aged 55 to 70 with Graves' ophthalmopathy. The sample comprised blood. J is TRBJ2-5 and V is TRBV5-6, with D possibly called TRBD1 or TRBD2 (6 bases each). The CDR3 loop is CASSWGASIQETQYF. CDR3 nucleotides: TGTGCCAGCAGCTGGGGGGCTAGCATTCAAGAGACCCAGTACTTC.